The rows below give T cell receptor beta chains drawn from one sample of a study of cytomegalovirus exposure and HLA in healthy donors. Assay used: immunoSEQ multiplex PCR; TCRdb lists only in-frame clones, some missing. The sample lists 150,000 or so clones, approximately 80% occurring once. The sample was PBMCs. The origin of the receptors is a young man in good health and CMV-seropositive. The CDR3 runs from the conserved cysteine through the conserved F or W. The D gene is left open where the match is weak. Some rows have no size entry. The others give once, few or many, or a class for an expanded clone.

J gene | D gene | clone size | V gene | CDR3 protein | CDR3 DNA
TRBJ2-7 | NA | NA | TRBV18 | CASSPASPRSYEQYF | TGTGCCAGCTCCCCTGCGTCGCCACGATCCTACGAGCAGTACTTC
TRBJ2-5 | TRBD2 | NA | TRBV9 | CASSVQARLAGEQETQYF | TGTGCCAGCAGCGTACAGGCGAGACTAGCGGGAGAGCAAGAGACCCAGTACTTC
TRBJ2-7 | NA | NA | TRBV29-1 | CSVGGGTYEQYF | TGCAGCGTTGGGGGCGGGACGTACGAGCAGTACTTC
TRBJ2-7 | NA | NA | TRBV2 | CASTIPERSYEQYF | TGTGCCAGCACCATCCCCGAGAGGTCCTACGAGCAGTACTTC
TRBJ1-2 | NA | once | TRBV11-2 | CASSLEFGENYGYTF | TGTGCCAGCAGCTTGGAATTCGGAGAGAACTATGGCTACACCTTC
TRBJ1-5 | NA | few | TRBV5-1 | CASSWGTPPNQPQHF | TGCGCCAGCAGCTGGGGGACACCCCCTAATCAGCCCCAGCATTTT
TRBJ2-1 | NA | NA | TRBV9 | CASSVDGQYNDEQFF | TGTGCCAGCAGCGTAGACGGACAGTATAACGATGAGCAGTTCTTC
TRBJ2-3 | NA | NA | TRBV6-4 | CASSPSQATDTQYF | TGTGCCAGCAGTCCTTCACAGGCCACAGATACGCAGTATTTT
TRBJ2-1 | TRBD1 | once | TRBV7-7 | CASSADRAASEQFF | TGTGCTAGCAGCGCCGACAGGGCTGCAAGTGAGCAGTTCTTC
TRBJ1-2 | TRBD1 | few | TRBV28 | CASSHGTAPYGYTF | TGTGCCAGCAGTCACGGGACAGCTCCCTATGGCTACACCTTC
TRBJ2-1 | TRBD2 | NA | TRBV9 | CASSASGSSYNEQFF | TGTGCCAGCAGCGCTAGCGGGAGCTCCTACAATGAGCAGTTCTTC
TRBJ2-2 | NA | NA | TRBV2 | CASSLQGSDTGELFF | TGTGCCAGCAGTCTACAGGGTTCGGACACCGGGGAGCTGTTTTTT
TRBJ2-1 | NA | NA | TRBV6-6 | CASSSPGHYNEQFF | TGTGCCAGCAGTTCCCCGGGACATTACAATGAGCAGTTCTTC
TRBJ2-1 | TRBD2 | NA | TRBV9 | CASSVVASGGYNEQFF | TGTGCCAGCAGCGTAGTCGCTAGCGGAGGCTACAATGAGCAGTTCTTC
TRBJ1-1 | NA | NA | TRBV7-9 | CASSQGQNTEAFF | TGTGCCAGCAGCCAGGGGCAGAACACTGAAGCTTTCTTT
TRBJ1-6 | NA | NA | TRBV5-1 | CASSLATGISPLHF | TGCGCCAGCAGCTTGGCCACGGGTATCTCACCCCTCCACTTT
TRBJ2-7 | NA | NA | TRBV27 | CASSFDRSYVEQYF | TGTGCCAGCAGTTTCGACAGGAGTTACGTCGAGCAGTACTTC
TRBJ1-2 | TRBD1 | NA | TRBV14 | CASSPNRGVYGYTF | TGTGCCAGCAGCCCAAACAGGGGAGTCTATGGCTACACCTTC
TRBJ2-1 | TRBD1 | NA | TRBV30 | CAWSAGQDSNEQFF | TGTGCCTGGAGTGCTGGACAGGACAGCAATGAGCAGTTCTTC
TRBJ2-1 | TRBD2 | NA | TRBV6-4 | CASSVSGSGGEQFF | TGTGCCAGCAGTGTTAGCGGGAGCGGGGGTGAGCAGTTCTTC
TRBJ2-7 | NA | NA | TRBV11-3 | CASRGPDSYEQYF | TGTGCCAGCAGGGGCCCGGACAGCTACGAGCAGTACTTC
TRBJ1-5 | TRBD1 | NA | TRBV27 | CASRGTGSNQPQHF | TGTGCCAGCCGAGGGACAGGAAGCAATCAGCCCCAGCATTTT
TRBJ2-3 | NA | NA | TRBV28 | CASSSPSTDTQYF | TGTGCCAGCAGTTCTCCTTCCACAGATACGCAGTATTTT